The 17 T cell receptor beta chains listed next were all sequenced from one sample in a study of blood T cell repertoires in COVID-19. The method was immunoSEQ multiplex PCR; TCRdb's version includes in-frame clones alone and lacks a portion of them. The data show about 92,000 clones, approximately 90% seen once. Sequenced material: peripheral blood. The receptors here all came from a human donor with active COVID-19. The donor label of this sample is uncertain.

CDR3 in amino acids: CASSRAGGSYEQYF. CDR3 coding DNA: TGCGCCAGCAGCCGCGCGGGGGGGTCCTACGAGCAGTACTTC. The rearrangement uses TRBV5-1 and TRBJ2-7, with 9 bases aligning to TRBD2. V lost 4 bases, J lost 1 base, and 3 bases stayed unmatched. This CDR3 is built from 14 residues. Germline loops: CDR1 SGHRS, CDR2 YFSETQ.

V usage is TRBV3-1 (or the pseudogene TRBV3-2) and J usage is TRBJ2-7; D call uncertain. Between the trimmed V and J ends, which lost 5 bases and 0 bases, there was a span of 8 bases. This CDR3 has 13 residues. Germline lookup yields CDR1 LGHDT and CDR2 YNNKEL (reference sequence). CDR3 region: CASSGVVSYEQYF. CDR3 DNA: TGTGCCAGCAGCGGAGTCGTCTCCTACGAGCAGTACTTC.

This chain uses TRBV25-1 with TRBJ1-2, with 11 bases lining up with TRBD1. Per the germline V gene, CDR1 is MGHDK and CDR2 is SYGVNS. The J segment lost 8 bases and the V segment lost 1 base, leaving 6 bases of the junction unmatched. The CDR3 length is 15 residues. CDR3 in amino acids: CASSEWPDRGQGYTF. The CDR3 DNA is TGTGCCAGCAGTGAATGGCCGGACAGGGGGCAAGGCTACACCTTC.

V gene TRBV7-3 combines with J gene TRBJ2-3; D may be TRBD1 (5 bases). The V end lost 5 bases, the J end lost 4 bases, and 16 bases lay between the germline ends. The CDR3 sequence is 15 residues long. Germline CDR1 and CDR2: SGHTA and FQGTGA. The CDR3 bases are TGTGCCAGCAGCCCCAGGGCCGATTGGGCAGATACGCAGTATTTT. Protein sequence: CASSPRADWADTQYF.

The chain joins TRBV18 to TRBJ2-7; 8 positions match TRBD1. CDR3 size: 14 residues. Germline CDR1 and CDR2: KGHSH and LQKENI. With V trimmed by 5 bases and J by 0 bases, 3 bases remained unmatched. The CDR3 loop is CASSSTGVSYEQYF. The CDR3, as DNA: TGTGCCAGCTCATCGACAGGGGTCTCCTACGAGCAGTACTTC.

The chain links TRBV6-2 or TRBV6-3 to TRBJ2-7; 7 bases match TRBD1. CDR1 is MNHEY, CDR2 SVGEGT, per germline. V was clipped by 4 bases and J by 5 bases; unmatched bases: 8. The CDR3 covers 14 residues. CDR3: CASSWGRDRDEQYF. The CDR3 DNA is TGTGCCAGCAGTTGGGGTCGAGACAGGGACGAGCAGTACTTC.

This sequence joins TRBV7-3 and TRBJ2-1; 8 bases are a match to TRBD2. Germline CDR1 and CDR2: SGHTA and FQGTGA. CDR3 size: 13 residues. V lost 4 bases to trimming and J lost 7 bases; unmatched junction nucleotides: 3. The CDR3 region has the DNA TGTGCCAGCAGCTCGTTAGCGGGGAATGAGCAGTTCTTC. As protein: CASSSLAGNEQFF.

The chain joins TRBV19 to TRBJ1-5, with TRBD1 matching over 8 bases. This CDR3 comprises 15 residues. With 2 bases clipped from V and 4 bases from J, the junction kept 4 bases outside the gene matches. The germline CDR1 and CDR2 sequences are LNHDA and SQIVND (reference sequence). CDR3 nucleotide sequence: TGTGCCAGTAGTATATGGGACAGGCTAAATCAGCCCCAGCATTTT. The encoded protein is CASSIWDRLNQPQHF.

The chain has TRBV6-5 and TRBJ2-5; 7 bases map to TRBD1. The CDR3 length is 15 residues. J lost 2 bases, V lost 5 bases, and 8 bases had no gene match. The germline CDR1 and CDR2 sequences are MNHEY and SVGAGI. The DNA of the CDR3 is TGTGCCAGCAGTACCTCGGGACAGACTCAAGAGACCCAGTACTTC. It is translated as CASSTSGQTQETQYF.

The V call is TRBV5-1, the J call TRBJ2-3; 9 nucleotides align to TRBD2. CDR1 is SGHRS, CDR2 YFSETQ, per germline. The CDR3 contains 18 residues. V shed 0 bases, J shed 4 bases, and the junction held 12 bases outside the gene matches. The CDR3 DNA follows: TGCGCCAGCAGCTTGGTCGGCGGGGGGGCCAGCGTTGCAGATACGCAGTATTTT. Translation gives CASSLVGGGASVADTQYF.

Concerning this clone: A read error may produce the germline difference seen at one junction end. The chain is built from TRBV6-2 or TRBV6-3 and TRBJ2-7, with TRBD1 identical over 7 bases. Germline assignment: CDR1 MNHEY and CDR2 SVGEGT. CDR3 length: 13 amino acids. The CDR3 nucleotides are TGTGCCAGCAGTTACAGGGGGCCGTACGGGCAGTACTTC. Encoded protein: CASSYRGPYGQYF.

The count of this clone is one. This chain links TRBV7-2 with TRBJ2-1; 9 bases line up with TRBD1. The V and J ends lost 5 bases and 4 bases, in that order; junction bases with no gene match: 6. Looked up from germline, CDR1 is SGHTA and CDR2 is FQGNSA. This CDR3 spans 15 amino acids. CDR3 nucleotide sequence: TGTGCCAGCAGCGGACAGGGGAGCTCATACAATGAGCAGTTCTTC. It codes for CASSGQGSSYNEQFF.

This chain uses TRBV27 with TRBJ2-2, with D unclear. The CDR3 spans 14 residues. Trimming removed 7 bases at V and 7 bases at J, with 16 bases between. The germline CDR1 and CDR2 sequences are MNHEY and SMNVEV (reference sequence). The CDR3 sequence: CASTITGGSGELFF. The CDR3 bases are TGTGCCAGCACCATTACCGGCGGAAGCGGGGAGCTGTTTTTT.

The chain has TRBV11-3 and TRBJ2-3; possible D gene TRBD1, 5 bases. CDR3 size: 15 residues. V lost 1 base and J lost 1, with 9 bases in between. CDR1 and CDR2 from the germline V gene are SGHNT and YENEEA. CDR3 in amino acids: CASSLVDSCTDTQYF. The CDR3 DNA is TGTGCCAGCAGCTTAGTTGACAGTTGCACAGATACGCAGTATTTT.

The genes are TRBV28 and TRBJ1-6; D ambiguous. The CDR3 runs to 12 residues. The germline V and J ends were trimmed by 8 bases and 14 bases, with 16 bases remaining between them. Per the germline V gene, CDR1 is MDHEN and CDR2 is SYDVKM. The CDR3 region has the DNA TGTGCCAGCTGGGCGCCCCCGTTTTCCCTCCACTTT. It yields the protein CASWAPPFSLHF.

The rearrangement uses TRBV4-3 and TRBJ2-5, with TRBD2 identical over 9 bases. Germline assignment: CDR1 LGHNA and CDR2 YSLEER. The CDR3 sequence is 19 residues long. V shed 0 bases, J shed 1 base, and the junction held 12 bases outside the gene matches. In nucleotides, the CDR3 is TGCGCCAGCAGCCAAGAGGAGGGGTGGGTAGCGGGGGTCCAAGAGACCCAGTACTTC. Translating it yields CASSQEEGWVAGVQETQYF.

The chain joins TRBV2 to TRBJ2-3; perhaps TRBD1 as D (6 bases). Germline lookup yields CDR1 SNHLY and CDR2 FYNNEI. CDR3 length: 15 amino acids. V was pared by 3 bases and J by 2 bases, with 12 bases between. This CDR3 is CASSESGQFTDTQYF. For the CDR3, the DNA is TGTGCCAGCAGTGAGTCCGGACAGTTCACAGATACGCAGTATTTT.